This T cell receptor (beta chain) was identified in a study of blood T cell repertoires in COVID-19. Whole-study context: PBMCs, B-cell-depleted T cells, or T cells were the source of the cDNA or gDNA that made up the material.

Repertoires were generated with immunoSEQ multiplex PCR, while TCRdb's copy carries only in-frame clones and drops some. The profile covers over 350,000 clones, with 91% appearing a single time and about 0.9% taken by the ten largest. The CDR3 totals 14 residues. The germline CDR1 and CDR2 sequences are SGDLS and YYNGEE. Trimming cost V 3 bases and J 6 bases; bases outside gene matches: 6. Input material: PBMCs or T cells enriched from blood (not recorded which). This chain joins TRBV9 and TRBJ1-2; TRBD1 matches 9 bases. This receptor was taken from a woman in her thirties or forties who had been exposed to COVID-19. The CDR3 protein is CASSAGQGRNGYTF. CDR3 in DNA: TGTGCCAGCAGCGCGGGACAGGGTCGGAATGGCTACACCTTC. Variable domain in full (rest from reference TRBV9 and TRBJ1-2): DSGVTQTPKHLITATGQRVTLRCSPRSGDLSVYWYQQSLDQGLQFLIQYYNGEERAKGNILERFSAQQFPDLHSELNLSSLELGDSALYFCASSAGQGRNGYTFGSGTRLTVV.